The next 25 T cell receptor beta chains were all read from a single sample in a study of human T cells and chemical hapten exposure. A single record per CDR3 protein comes from TCRdb applying MiXCR to the RACE reads. The sample shows 250,000 to 300,000 distinct CDR3 sequences, approximately 7.5% of them seen only once. Specified time point: pre-sensitization, week 0. The treatment was: therapeutic diphenylcyclopropenone sensitization with weekly scalp DPC. Here the sequenced sample was whole blood, taken in connection with sensitization to the hapten diphenylcyclopropenone (DPC). These receptors were collected from a man in his late teens or twenties with alopecia areata. Some clones in this sample may be carry-over from other donors' samples.

This clonotype was seen at least ten times. The genes are TRBV9 and TRBJ2-2; 7 nucleotides match TRBD1. Germline V CDR1 and CDR2: SGDLS, YYNGEE. The CDR3 spans 13 residues. Trimming at V came to 3 bases and at J to 7 bases, leaving 3 bases not matched to a gene. CDR3 residues: CASSEQGIGELFF. The CDR3 nucleotides are TGTGCCAGCAGCGAACAGGGGATCGGGGAGCTGTTTTTT. The variable domain in full, with the rest retrieved from reference TRBV9 and TRBJ2-2, is DSGVTQTPKHLITATGQRVTLRCSPRSGDLSVYWYQQSLDQGLQFLIQYYNGEERAKGNILERFSAQQFPDLHSELNLSSLELGDSALYFCASSEQGIGELFFGEGSRLTVL.

This clonotype was detected a few times. The J gene is TRBJ1-2, the V gene TRBV4-1, with D possibly being TRBD1 (5 bases). CDR1 is MGHRA and CDR2 is YSYEKL in the germline V gene. Deletions cut 1 base from V and 0 bases from J, with 12 bases between. The CDR3 has 16 residues. Here the CDR3 DNA reads TGCGCCAGCAGCCAAGGGATGGGGGAGACTAACTATGGCTACACCTTC. Encoded protein: CASSQGMGETNYGYTF.

This clonotype has at least ten counts. The V call is TRBV6-4, the J call TRBJ2-1; 11 positions match TRBD1. Unmatched junction bases numbered 1, after V lost 0 bases and J lost 6 bases. The CDR3 length is 15 residues. Per germline, CDR1 MRHNA and CDR2 SNTAGT. The CDR3 DNA reads as TGTGCCAGCAGTGACTCAGGGACAGGGGGCAATGAGCAGTTCTTC. Encoded protein: CASSDSGTGGNEQFF.

This clonotype turned up a few times. V is TRBV12-3 or TRBV12-4 and J is TRBJ1-2; no clear D. V was cut by 7 bases and J by 4 bases, with 13 bases left in between. The CDR3 has 13 amino acids. The CDR3: CASTVQQRYGYTF. Here the CDR3 DNA reads TGTGCCAGCACAGTTCAACAACGCTATGGCTACACCTTC.

CDR3 amino acids: CASSSLAVLQETQYF. The CDR3 region has the DNA TGTGCCAGCAGTTCATTAGCGGTCCTCCAAGAGACCCAGTACTTC. The chain employs TRBV28 and TRBJ2-5; D is possibly TRBD2 (6 bases). Germline V lookup: CDR1 MDHEN, CDR2 SYDVKM. With 4 bases removed from V and 1 base from J, the gap between germline ends came to 13 bases. This CDR3 has 15 residues.

The chain couples TRBV6-2 or TRBV6-3 to TRBJ2-2; 8 nucleotides match TRBD2. This CDR3 is built from 16 residues. V was clipped by 7 bases and J by 3 bases; unmatched bases: 10. The V gene's germline CDR1 is MNHEY and CDR2 SVGEGT. This CDR3 reads CASTQTGGADTGELFF. In DNA, the CDR3 is TGTGCCAGCACCCAAACGGGGGGGGCGGACACCGGGGAGCTGTTTTTT.

This clonotype has only a few counts. The gene calls are TRBV12-5 and TRBJ1-2; D unresolved. Germline V gene data show CDR1 as LGHNT and CDR2 as FRNRAP. Between the trimmed V and J ends, which lost 1 base and 7 bases, there was a span of 10 bases. This CDR3 contains 13 residues. The CDR3 DNA follows: TGTGCTAGTGGTTTGGAAGAACGGGGTGGCTACACCTTC. This encodes CASGLEERGGYTF.

This clonotype was detected a few times. This chain uses TRBV12-3 or TRBV12-4 with TRBJ2-3; TRBD1 aligns across 8 bases. V lost 5 bases to trimming and J lost 3 bases; unmatched junction nucleotides: 10. This CDR3 has 16 residues. DNA for the CDR3: TGTGCCAGCAGTCCCAGGGACAGGCTAAGAACAGATACGCAGTATTTT. Its protein is CASSPRDRLRTDTQYF.

In its sample, this clonotype was seen a few times. V usage is TRBV4-3 and J usage is TRBJ1-1, with D unclear. This CDR3 is 16 amino acids long. CDR1 LGHNA and CDR2 YSLEER come from the germline V gene. The ends were cut back, 0 bases at V and 1 base at J, with 12 bases in the middle. This CDR3 reads CASSQDSGRRNTEAFF. The CDR3 nucleotides are TGCGCCAGCAGCCAAGATTCAGGACGGCGGAACACTGAAGCTTTCTTT.

This clonotype was counted only a few times. The chain links TRBV4-2 to TRBJ2-5; tentatively, D is TRBD1 (5 bases). Germline lookup yields CDR1 LGHNA and CDR2 YNFKEQ. V was clipped by 5 bases and J by 5 bases, with 15 bases between them. This CDR3 has 14 residues. The CDR3 region has the DNA TGTGCCAGCAGCTACAGGTACAAGGTGGAGACCCAGTACTTC. It is translated as CASSYRYKVETQYF.

V usage is TRBV10-3 and J usage is TRBJ2-1; TRBD2 might be the D (6 bases). Trimming took 2 bases from V and 9 from J, leaving 11 bases between them. Germline lookup yields CDR1 ENHRY and CDR2 SYGVKD. The CDR3 length is 13 residues. In nucleotides, the CDR3 is TGTGCCATCAGTGAGACTAGCTTGAGTGAGCAGTTCTTC. Residues: CAISETSLSEQFF.

This clonotype was seen more than once but under ten times. V is TRBV28 and J is TRBJ1-2; unclear D gene. The CDR3 contains 16 residues. The germline V and J ends were trimmed by 6 bases and 3 bases, with 20 bases remaining between them. Germline V gene lookup returns CDR1 MDHEN and CDR2 SYDVKM. CDR3 bases: TGTGCCAGCAGCTACGGGTTCTTTAGGGCTGACTATGGCTACACCTTC. Its protein product is CASSYGFFRADYGYTF.

This clonotype has more than one count but fewer than ten. The chain employs TRBV5-1 and TRBJ1-5, with 10 bases lining up with TRBD1. From germline, CDR1 is SGHRS and CDR2 YFSETQ. V shed 6 bases and J 9 bases; nucleotides not matched to a gene: 9. The CDR3 has 14 amino acids. CDR3 region: CASTPTGGEGPQHF. CDR3 DNA sequence: TGCGCCAGCACCCCGACAGGGGGCGAGGGGCCCCAGCATTTT.

The V gene is TRBV2, the J gene TRBJ2-6, with D possibly matching TRBD1 (6 bases). This CDR3 region has 15 residues. V was shortened by 4 bases and J by 1 base, with 8 bases between the two germline ends. The germline CDR1 and CDR2 sequences are SNHLY and FYNNEI. CDR3 in DNA: TGTGCCAGCAGTGTACAGGGTTCTGGGGCCAACGTCCTGACTTTC. It codes for CASSVQGSGANVLTF.

Many counts were recorded for this clonotype. This chain uses TRBV29-1 with TRBJ1-2; D unresolved. CDR3 size: 12 residues. Trimming left V 4 bases short and J 0 bases short, with 6 bases between. CDR1 and CDR2 (germline): SQVTM, ANQGSEA. CDR3 sequence (DNA): TGCAGCGTTGTGGAGTCTAACTATGGCTACACCTTC. This gives the protein CSVVESNYGYTF.

The V and J genes are TRBV11-2 and TRBJ1-6; D is uncertain. The CDR3 covers 14 residues. Looked up from germline, CDR1 is SGHAT and CDR2 is FQNNGV. The V gene lost 2 bases and the J gene lost 6 bases, with 8 bases spanning the gap. The DNA for the CDR3 is TGTGCCAGCAGCTTATTTCGACCTAATTCACCCCTCCACTTT. Translation: CASSLFRPNSPLHF.

The rearrangement links TRBV6-5 to TRBJ2-6, with no clear D. V dropped 6 bases and J dropped 0 bases, with 6 bases sitting between them. Germline CDR1 is MNHEY and CDR2 is SVGAGI. The CDR3 runs to 14 residues. CDR3 coding DNA: TGTGCCAGCAGGCGGCACTCTGGGGCCAACGTCCTGACTTTC. It is translated as CASRRHSGANVLTF.

This clonotype has a handful of counts. This chain links TRBV7-6 with TRBJ2-7, with TRBD1 matching over 7 bases. CDR1 is SGHVS and CDR2 is FNYEAQ in the germline V gene. This CDR3 is 15 amino acids long. Unmatched junction bases numbered 9, after V lost 4 bases and J lost 3 bases. The CDR3 protein is CASSSIDRVYYEQYV. CDR3 sequence (DNA): TGTGCCAGCAGCTCCATCGACAGGGTTTACTACGAGCAGTACGTC.

The chain joins TRBV5-1 to TRBJ1-2; maybe TRBD1 (5 bases). In germline, CDR1 is SGHRS, CDR2 YFSETQ. V gave up 0 bases and J gave up 4 bases, with 16 bases separating them. The CDR3 length is 16 residues. As DNA, the CDR3 is TGCGCCAGCAGCTTGGAAATGGGGGGTAGTAGCTATGGCTACACCTTC. Protein: CASSLEMGGSSYGYTF.

As DNA, the CDR3 is TGTGCCAGCAGTTTGACAGGGACCGGCTACACCTTC. Protein: CASSLTGTGYTF. The chain couples TRBV28 to TRBJ1-2; 7 positions match TRBD1. Germline CDR1 reads MDHEN; CDR2 reads SYDVKM. V shed 3 bases, J shed 8 bases, and the junction held 3 bases outside the gene matches. The CDR3 runs 12 residues.

At least ten counts were recorded for this clonotype. This chain joins TRBV7-6 and TRBJ2-3, with 7 bases identical to TRBD1. The germline gives CDR1 SGHVS, CDR2 FNYEAQ. V dropped 5 bases and J dropped 2; count of bases not matched to a gene: 7. The CDR3 is 15 amino acids. As DNA, the CDR3 is TGTGCCAGCAGCCCCCGACAGGGCAACACAGATACGCAGTATTTT. It encodes CASSPRQGNTDTQYF.

The chain carries TRBV12-3 or TRBV12-4 and TRBJ2-1; possible D gene TRBD2, 5 bases. Trimming pared 5 bases from V and 4 bases from J, leaving 18 bases between. This CDR3 has 16 amino acids. CDR3 sequence (DNA): TGTGCCAGCAGTCCCTGGCCCTTACTAGTTTACAATGAGCAGTTCTTC. Protein product: CASSPWPLLVYNEQFF.

Many counts were recorded for this clonotype. The rearrangement links TRBV5-1 to TRBJ1-2; tentatively, D is TRBD1 (5 bases). Trimming took 1 base from V and 3 from J, leaving 7 bases between them. The CDR3 consists of 13 residues. Germline lookup yields CDR1 SGHRS and CDR2 YFSETQ. CDR3 amino acids: CASSLTGDYGYTF. CDR3 DNA: TGCGCCAGCAGCTTGACAGGCGACTATGGCTACACCTTC.

This clonotype was found a few times. The rearrangement joins TRBV6-6 to TRBJ2-5; D is perhaps TRBD1 (5 bases). With 5 bases removed from V and 1 base from J, the gap between germline ends came to 11 bases. This CDR3 is 14 amino acids long. The germline V gene encodes CDR1 MNHNY and CDR2 SVGAGI (reference sequence). The CDR3 is CASSPAGFQETQYF. The DNA for the CDR3 is TGTGCCAGCAGTCCCGCAGGGTTCCAAGAGACCCAGTACTTC.

The chain has TRBV5-6 and TRBJ1-1; the D gene is possibly TRBD1 (5 bases). With 4 bases removed from V and 12 bases from J, the gap between germline ends came to 19 bases. CDR1 and CDR2 (germline): SGHDT, YYEEEE. The CDR3 totals 13 residues. CDR3 coding DNA: TGTGCCAGCAGCCTGAACGTGCAGGGCAAGTCTTTCTTT. Amino acid sequence: CASSLNVQGKSFF.